Here is one T cell receptor beta chain with its context. The antigen is not known. These data belong to a study of T cell responses to AZD1222 COVID-19 vaccine. Using immunoSEQ multiplex PCR, the repertoire was profiled, and TCRdb retains in-frame clones only, with some absent. The sample has 130,000 or so clones, 70% to 90% seen once. General study points: The donor group comprised mostly white British people and more females; the analysis possibly underestimated clonal diversity. Distributed over spike, vaccine-associated CD4 TCRs predominated at 160-218 and 743-854.

Germline CDR1 and CDR2: SQVTM and ANQGSEA. The CDR3 runs 12 residues. V was shortened by 4 bases and J by 0 bases, with 5 bases between the two germline ends. The gene calls are TRBV29-1 and TRBJ2-3; D uncertain. The sequence was collected from an adult who received the MenACWY meningococcal vaccine as a control. The sample here was peripheral blood, taken 28 days after the second dose of the MenACWY control vaccine. The DNA of the CDR3 is TGCAGCGTTGCAGTTAGCACAGATACGCAGTATTTT. Its protein product is CSVAVSTDTQYF.